These T cell receptor beta chains were read from a single sample in a study of blood T cell repertoires in COVID-19. The table came from immunoSEQ multiplex PCR; TCRdb's copy has only in-frame clones and leaves some out. The table lists under 150,000 clones, approximately 85% of them singletons, with around 4.7% in the top ten. The material sequenced was peripheral blood. These receptors were obtained from a human donor in a cohort sampled during active COVID-19. Each CDR3 is given with its conserved first and last residue. The D gene is left open where the match is weak. Clone size is shown for a subset of rows, as once, few, many or a class of expanded clone.

V gene,D gene,clone size,CDR3 length,J gene,CDR3 DNA,CDR3 protein
TRBV5-6,TRBD1,-,15,TRBJ1-1,TGTGCCAGCAGCTGGACAGGGGGCGTAGTCACTGAAGCTTTCTTT,CASSWTGGVVTEAFF
TRBV7-8,-,-,14,TRBJ1-4,TGTGCCAGCAGCTCCCAGGTCGCTAATGAAAAACTGTTTTTT,CASSSQVANEKLFF
TRBV7-9,TRBD1,-,15,TRBJ1-1,TGTGCCAGCAGCCCAACAGGGGACATGAACACTGAAGCTTTCTTT,CASSPTGDMNTEAFF
TRBV5-1,-,-,17,TRBJ2-2,TGCGCCAGCAGCTTATCCGGGCGGGCACGGAACACCGGGGAGCTGTTTTTT,CASSLSGRARNTGELFF
TRBV27,TRBD2,-,14,TRBJ2-5,TGTGCCAGCCGACTGAGCGGGGTTCAAGAGACCCAGTACTTC,CASRLSGVQETQYF
TRBV9,-,-,15,TRBJ2-1,TGTGCCAGCAGCGTAGGGTACAGCTCCTACAATGAGCAGTTCTTC,CASSVGYSSYNEQFF
TRBV7-6,TRBD2,-,20,TRBJ2-2,TGTGCCAGCAGCTTAAGTTGGGGAGGGCGCGGGTCGACGAACACCGGGGAGCTGTTTTTT,CASSLSWGGRGSTNTGELFF
TRBV5-1,TRBD2,once,16,TRBJ2-2,TGCGCCAGCAGCTTGGTTGCGGGAGGCAACACCGGGGAGCTGTTTTTT,CASSLVAGGNTGELFF
TRBV7-9,-,-,13,TRBJ2-3,TGTGCCAGCAGCCGCGTAGGCACAGATACGCAGTATTTT,CASSRVGTDTQYF
TRBV9,TRBD1,-,16,TRBJ2-3,TGTGCCAGCAGCGTCCGACAGGGGGCTCTGGCAGATACGCAGTATTTT,CASSVRQGALADTQYF
TRBV4-2,TRBD2,-,17,TRBJ2-4,TGTGCCAGCAGCCAAGCGACTAGCGGGAGCATCGGAAACATTCAGTACTTC,CASSQATSGSIGNIQYF
TRBV30,TRBD1,-,15,TRBJ2-7,TGTGCCTGGAGTGTATTTGCAGGGGGCTTCGGCGAGCAGTACTTC,CAWSVFAGGFGEQYF
TRBV11-2,TRBD1,-,17,TRBJ1-3,TGTGCCAGCAGCTTAGGCCTACAGGGGCGCTCTGGAAACACCATATATTTT,CASSLGLQGRSGNTIYF
TRBV7-8,-,-,12,TRBJ1-2,TGTGCCAGCAGCAGAACGCAGGATGGCTACACCTTC,CASSRTQDGYTF
TRBV9,TRBD2,-,21,TRBJ2-1,TGTGCCAGCAGCGTAGCTGTCGCTACCGGGCTAGCGGGGGGGCCGGGCTATGAGCAGTTCTTC,CASSVAVATGLAGGPGYEQFF
TRBV5-1,-,-,14,TRBJ2-3,TGCGCCAGCAGCGGGAGGACTAGCACAGATACGCAGTATTTT,CASSGRTSTDTQYF
TRBV7-2,TRBD1,-,16,TRBJ1-2,TGTGCCAGCAGCATCACCGGGACAGGAGCTAACTATGGCTACACCTTC,CASSITGTGANYGYTF
TRBV6-5,TRBD1,-,15,TRBJ1-4,TGTGCCAGCTCCCCTGACAGGGGGCGGTCTGAAAAACTGTTTTTT,CASSPDRGRSEKLFF
TRBV27,-,-,13,TRBJ1-1,TGTGCCAGCAGTTTAAGGCGGAGTACTGAAGCTTTCTTT,CASSLRRSTEAFF
TRBV10-3,-,-,12,TRBJ2-7,TGTGCCACCAGGAGGGAACCCTACGAGCAGTACTTC,CATRREPYEQYF
TRBV29-1,-,medium-sized,14,TRBJ2-3,TGCAGCGTTGTAGTCGCGGTTCGAGAAGATACGCAGTATTTT,CSVVVAVREDTQYF
TRBV19,TRBD2,-,16,TRBJ2-3,TGTGCCAGTAGTATAGGCTTGGCGGGAGTGCGGGATACGCAGTATTTT,CASSIGLAGVRDTQYF
TRBV6-4,-,-,14,TRBJ2-2,TGTGCCAGCACGAGGACACAGGACACCGGGGAGCTGTTTTTT,CASTRTQDTGELFF
TRBV5-6,TRBD1,-,17,TRBJ1-1,TGTGCCAGCAGCGTAGACTACAGGGGTTCAATGAACACTGAAGCTTTCTTT,CASSVDYRGSMNTEAFF
TRBV18,-,-,13,TRBJ2-1,TGTGCCAGCTCACCAGTCCCCCGAGGAGAGCAGTTCTTC,CASSPVPRGEQFF
TRBV4-3,-,-,15,TRBJ2-7,TGCGCCAGCAGCCAAGGTTGGGTGGGGGGCTACGAGCAGTACTTC,CASSQGWVGGYEQYF
TRBV30,-,once,10,TRBJ2-1,TGTGCCTGGAACCCCTTAGTAGCGCTCTTC,CAWNPLVALF
TRBV6-2/TRBV6-3,TRBD1,-,15,TRBJ2-3,TGTGCCAGCAGCGCGACAGGGGGCGGTGTAGATACGCAGTATTTT,CASSATGGGVDTQYF
TRBV7-2,-,-,17,TRBJ2-1,TGTGCCAGCAGCTTAGGAGTGGGCCCAAGCTCCTACAATGAGCAGTTCTTC,CASSLGVGPSSYNEQFF